Listed here is a single T cell receptor beta chain. No antigen is known for it. Qualities for individual bases were not recorded, and no much larger clone is one base off. Peripheral blood CD8+ and CD4+ T cells from healthy donors, Susac syndrome patients and multiple sclerosis patients were profiled using high-throughput TCR beta sequencing. The Susac syndrome patients fulfilled recently defined diagnostic criteria for either definite or probable disease. Bulk CD8+ and CD4+ T cells were purified magnetically by negative isolation, whereas CD8+ TEMRA cells were enriched by FACS. Blood was drawn into EDTA tubes, processed within 24 hours, and PBMCs were isolated by density gradient centrifugation. PBMCs destined for TCR sequencing were cryopreserved in liquid nitrogen and later thawed in a 37 °C water bath. The sorted or isolated CD4+, CD8+ and CD8+ TEMRA cells had a purity of 90% or higher. Measured from the cysteine to the phenylalanine, the CDR3 is 16 residues long. Only the CDR3 region is kept as DNA, spanning 48 bases read in frame from base 1. The V and J ends are trimmed by 4 bases and 5 bases, leaving 20 bases between them.

RNA was extracted with the RNeasy kit and about 0.45 to 1 ug was reverse transcribed using random hexamers. The immunoSEQ multiplex PCR assay, covering 54 Vbeta and 13 Jbeta segments, was used to amplify TCR beta CDR3 regions. Bias from PCR amplification was corrected by using a synthetic template baseline for primer optimization and for computational correction. In the authors' own workflow: Only productive sequences were kept, with reads annotated to V, D and J genes according to IMGT and analyzed in immunoSEQ Analyzer. To calculate clonality, Shannon entropy was normalized by log2 of the number of productive unique sequences and then subtracted from one. Public and private clones were assessed among the 100 most prevalent clones of each patient and control. Susac-specific clones were defined as absent from healthy and MS cohorts, around 970 published viral clones and other ImmuneACCESS disease sequences. Using fastp trimming at Q25 and MiXCR clonotype assembly, TCRdb reanalyzed the public sequencing data and kept in-frame beta chains. Each CDR3 protein appears once, grouped with its most common genes and DNA. These V and J calls rely on TCRdb rather than the paper's analysis. This sample gives 200,000 or so distinct CDR3 sequences in total; around 93% of them show up just once. The biggest ten clones account for around 0.16% of the sample.

This entry comes from a study of CD8 T cells in Susac syndrome (dated by TCRdb to the late 2010s). Some background on the complete study: Of the Susac syndrome patients who were sequenced, over five had clinically active disease and fewer than ten were in clinical remission. At blood withdrawal, Susac syndrome patients were either therapy-naive, taking corticosteroids (in some cases with IVIg as well), or taking IVIg alone. Whether CD8+ T cell activation and differentiation in Susac syndrome was antigen driven was tested using repertoire sequencing. Clonality of the CD8+ T cell repertoire was compared between about a dozen healthy donors, approximately 14 Susac syndrome patients and some 15 multiple sclerosis patients. Overall results and qualifications from the work: Approximately 17 Susac-specific public clones were identified in the total CD8+ repertoire, and roughly five Susac-specific public clones were identified in the CD8+ TEMRA repertoire. Susac syndrome CD8+ repertoires showed clonal expansion, highest in CD8+ TEMRA cells and greater in clinically active than remitting patients. The study acknowledged that relatively few individuals were included in the TCR sequencing and HLA analysis.

The sample consisted of CD8+ T cells from PBMCs. This receptor was identified in a human donor with Susac syndrome. Rearrangement joined TRBV12-3 or TRBV12-4 to TRBJ1-1; TRBD1 could be the D gene, as 6 bases match. Here is the DNA: TGTGCCAGCAGTTCCCAATGGACAGCTTTGGAGACTGAAGCTTTCTTT. It codes for CASSSQWTALETEAFF.